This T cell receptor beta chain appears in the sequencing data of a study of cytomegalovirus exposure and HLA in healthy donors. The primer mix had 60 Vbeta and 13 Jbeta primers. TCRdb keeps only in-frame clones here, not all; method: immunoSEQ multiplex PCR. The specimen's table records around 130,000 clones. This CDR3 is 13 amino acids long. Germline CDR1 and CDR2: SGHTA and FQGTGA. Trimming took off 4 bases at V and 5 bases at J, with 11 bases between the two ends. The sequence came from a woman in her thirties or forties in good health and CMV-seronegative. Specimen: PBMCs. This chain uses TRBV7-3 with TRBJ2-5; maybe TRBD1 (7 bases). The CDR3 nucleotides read TGTGCCAGCAGCTCCCAGGGGGGCGAGACCCAGTACTTC. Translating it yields CASSSQGGETQYF.